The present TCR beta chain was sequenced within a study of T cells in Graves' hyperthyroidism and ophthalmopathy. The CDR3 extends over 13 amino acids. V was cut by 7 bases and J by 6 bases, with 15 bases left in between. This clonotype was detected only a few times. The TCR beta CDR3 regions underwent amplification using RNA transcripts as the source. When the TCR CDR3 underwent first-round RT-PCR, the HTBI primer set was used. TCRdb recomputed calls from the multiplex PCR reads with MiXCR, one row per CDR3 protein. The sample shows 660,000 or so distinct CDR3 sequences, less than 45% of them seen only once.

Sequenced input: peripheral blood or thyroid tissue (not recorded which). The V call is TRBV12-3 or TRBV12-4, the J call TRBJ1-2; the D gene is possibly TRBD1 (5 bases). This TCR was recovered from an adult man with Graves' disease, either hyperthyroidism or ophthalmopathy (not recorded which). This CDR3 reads CASTTGRGHGYTF. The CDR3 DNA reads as TGTGCCAGCACCACCGGGAGGGGCCATGGCTACACCTTC.